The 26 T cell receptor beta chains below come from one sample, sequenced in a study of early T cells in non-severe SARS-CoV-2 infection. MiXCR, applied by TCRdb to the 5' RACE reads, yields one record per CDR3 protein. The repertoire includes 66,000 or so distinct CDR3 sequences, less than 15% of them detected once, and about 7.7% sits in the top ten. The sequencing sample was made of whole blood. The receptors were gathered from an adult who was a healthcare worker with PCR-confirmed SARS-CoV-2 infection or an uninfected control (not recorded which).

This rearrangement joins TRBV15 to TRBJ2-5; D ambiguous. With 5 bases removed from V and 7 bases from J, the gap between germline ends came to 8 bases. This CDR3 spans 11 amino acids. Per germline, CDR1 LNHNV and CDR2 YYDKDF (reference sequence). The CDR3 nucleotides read TGTGCCACCAGCGGGCAGCGGACCCAGTACTTC. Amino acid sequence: CATSGQRTQYF.

CDR3 DNA: TGTGCCAGCAGCTCAATCACGGGCTCTGGGGCCAACGTCCTGACTTTC. This codes for CASSSITGSGANVLTF. This chain uses TRBV6-6 with TRBJ2-6; unclear D gene. CDR1 MNHNY and CDR2 SVGAGI come from the germline V gene (reference sequence). CDR3 length equals 16 residues. V dropped 6 bases and J dropped 0 bases, with 12 bases sitting between them.

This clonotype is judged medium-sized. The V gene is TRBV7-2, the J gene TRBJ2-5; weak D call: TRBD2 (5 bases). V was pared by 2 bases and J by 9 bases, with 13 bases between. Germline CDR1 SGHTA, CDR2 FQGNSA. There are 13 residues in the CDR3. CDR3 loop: CASSLMLDWAQYF. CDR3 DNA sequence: TGTGCCAGCAGCTTAATGCTGGACTGGGCCCAGTACTTC.

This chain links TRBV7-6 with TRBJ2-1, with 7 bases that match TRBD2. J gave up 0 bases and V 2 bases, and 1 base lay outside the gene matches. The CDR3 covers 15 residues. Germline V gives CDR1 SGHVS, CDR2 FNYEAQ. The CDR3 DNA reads TGTGCCAGCAGCTTACTAGCGGTCTCCTACAATGAGCAGTTCTTC. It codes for CASSLLAVSYNEQFF.

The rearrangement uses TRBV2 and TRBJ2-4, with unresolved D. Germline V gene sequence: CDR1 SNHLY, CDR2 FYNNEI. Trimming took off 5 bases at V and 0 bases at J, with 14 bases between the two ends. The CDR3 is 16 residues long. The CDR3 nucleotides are TGTGCCAGCAGTCGGACGGCCACAATAGCCAAAAACATTCAGTACTTC. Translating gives CASSRTATIAKNIQYF.

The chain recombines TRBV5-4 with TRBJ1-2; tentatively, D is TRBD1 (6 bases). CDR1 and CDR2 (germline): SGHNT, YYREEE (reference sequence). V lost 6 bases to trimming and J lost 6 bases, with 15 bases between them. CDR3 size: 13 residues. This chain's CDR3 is CASNPRGGDGYTF. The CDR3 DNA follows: TGTGCCAGCAACCCTCGCGGGGGCGATGGCTACACCTTC.

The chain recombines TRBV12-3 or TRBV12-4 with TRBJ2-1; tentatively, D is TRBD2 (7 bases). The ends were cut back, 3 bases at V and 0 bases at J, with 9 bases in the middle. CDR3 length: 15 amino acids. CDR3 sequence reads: CASSFGGASYNEQFF. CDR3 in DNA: TGTGCCAGCAGTTTTGGGGGGGCCTCCTACAATGAGCAGTTCTTC.

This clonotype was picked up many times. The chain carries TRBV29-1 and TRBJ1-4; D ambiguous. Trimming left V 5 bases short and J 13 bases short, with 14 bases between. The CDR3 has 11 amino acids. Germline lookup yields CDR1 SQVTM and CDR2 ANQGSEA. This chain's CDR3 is CSVLQGRGLFF. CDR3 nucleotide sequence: TGCAGCGTTTTGCAAGGCCGGGGACTGTTTTTT.

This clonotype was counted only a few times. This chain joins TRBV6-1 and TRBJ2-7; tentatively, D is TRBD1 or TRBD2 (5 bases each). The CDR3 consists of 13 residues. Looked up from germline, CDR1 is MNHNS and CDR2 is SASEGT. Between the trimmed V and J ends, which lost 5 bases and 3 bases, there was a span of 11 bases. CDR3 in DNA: TGTGCCAGCAGTAGCCGGGACCTCTACGAGCAGTACTTC. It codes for CASSSRDLYEQYF.

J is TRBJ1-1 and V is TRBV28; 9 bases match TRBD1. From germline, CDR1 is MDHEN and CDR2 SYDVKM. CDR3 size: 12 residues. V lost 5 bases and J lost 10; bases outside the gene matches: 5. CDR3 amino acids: CASSPGTGLAFF. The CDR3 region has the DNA TGTGCCAGCAGTCCCGGGACAGGGTTAGCTTTCTTT.

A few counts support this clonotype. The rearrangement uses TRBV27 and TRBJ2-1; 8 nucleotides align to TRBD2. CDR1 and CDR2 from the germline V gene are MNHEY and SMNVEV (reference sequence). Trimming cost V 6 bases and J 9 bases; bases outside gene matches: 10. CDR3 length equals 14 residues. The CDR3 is CASSRGIAGIEQFF. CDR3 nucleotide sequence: TGTGCCAGCAGCCGGGGGATAGCGGGAATTGAGCAGTTCTTC.

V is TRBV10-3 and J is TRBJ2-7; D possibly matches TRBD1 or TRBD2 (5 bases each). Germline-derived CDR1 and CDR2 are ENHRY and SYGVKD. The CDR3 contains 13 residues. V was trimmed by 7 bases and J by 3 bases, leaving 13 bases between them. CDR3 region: CAITTGRFYEQYF. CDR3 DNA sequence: TGTGCCATCACCACGGGACGGTTCTACGAGCAGTACTTC.

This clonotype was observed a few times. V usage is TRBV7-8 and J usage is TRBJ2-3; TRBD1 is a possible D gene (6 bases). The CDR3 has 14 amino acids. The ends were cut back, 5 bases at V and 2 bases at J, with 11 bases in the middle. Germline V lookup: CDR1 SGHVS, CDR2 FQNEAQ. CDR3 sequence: CASSPGQYTDTQYF. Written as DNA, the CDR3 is TGTGCCAGCAGCCCCGGACAGTACACAGATACGCAGTATTTT.

CDR3 DNA: TGTGCCAGCAGCCCCCTTGGGAGCGGGAGAACTGAGACCCAGTACTTC. The encoded protein is CASSPLGSGRTETQYF. This chain links TRBV7-3 with TRBJ2-5, with 8 bases identical to TRBD2. The ends lost 5 bases at V and 5 bases at J; junction bases unmatched: 13. This CDR3 spans 16 amino acids. Germline V CDR1 and CDR2: SGHTA, FQGTGA.

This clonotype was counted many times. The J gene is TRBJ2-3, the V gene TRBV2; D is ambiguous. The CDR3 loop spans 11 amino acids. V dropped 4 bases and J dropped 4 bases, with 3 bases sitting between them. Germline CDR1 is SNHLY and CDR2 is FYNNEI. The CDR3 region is CASSVADTQYF. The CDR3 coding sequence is TGTGCCAGCAGTGTTGCAGATACGCAGTATTTT.

The CDR3 is CASSPGGPGEQFF. DNA of the CDR3: TGTGCCAGCAGCCCGGGAGGGCCAGGGGAGCAGTTCTTC. The chain joins TRBV9 to TRBJ2-1; TRBD2 matches at 8 bases. The CDR3 runs 13 residues. The V and J ends lost 4 bases and 10 bases, in that order; junction bases with no gene match: 7. From germline, CDR1 is SGDLS and CDR2 YYNGEE.

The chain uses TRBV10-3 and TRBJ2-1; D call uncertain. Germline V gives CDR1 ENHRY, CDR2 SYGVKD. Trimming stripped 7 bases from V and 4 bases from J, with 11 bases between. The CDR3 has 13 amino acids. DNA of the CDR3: TGTGCCATCATTCTGACCGATTACAATGAGCAGTTCTTC. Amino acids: CAIILTDYNEQFF.

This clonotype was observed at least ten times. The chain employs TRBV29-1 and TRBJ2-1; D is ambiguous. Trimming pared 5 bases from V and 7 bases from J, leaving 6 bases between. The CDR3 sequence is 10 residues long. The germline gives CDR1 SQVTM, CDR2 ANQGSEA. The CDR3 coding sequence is TGCAGCGTTAAGACGAATGAGCAGTTCTTC. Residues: CSVKTNEQFF.

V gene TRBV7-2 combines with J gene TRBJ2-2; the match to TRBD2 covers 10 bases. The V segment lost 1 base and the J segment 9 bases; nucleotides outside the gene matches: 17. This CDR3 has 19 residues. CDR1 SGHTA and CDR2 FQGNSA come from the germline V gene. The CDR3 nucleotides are TGTGCCAGCAGCTTAGAGAGAGGAGGGTTGCTAGCGGGAGACCGGGAGCTGTTTTTT. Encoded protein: CASSLERGGLLAGDRELFF.

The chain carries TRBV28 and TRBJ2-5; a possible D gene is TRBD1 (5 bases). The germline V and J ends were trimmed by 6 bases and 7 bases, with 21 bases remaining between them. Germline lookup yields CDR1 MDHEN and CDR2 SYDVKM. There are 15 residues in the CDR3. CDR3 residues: CASSLDSSPLRTQYF. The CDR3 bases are TGTGCCAGCAGCCTTGACAGTAGCCCCCTGCGGACCCAGTACTTC.

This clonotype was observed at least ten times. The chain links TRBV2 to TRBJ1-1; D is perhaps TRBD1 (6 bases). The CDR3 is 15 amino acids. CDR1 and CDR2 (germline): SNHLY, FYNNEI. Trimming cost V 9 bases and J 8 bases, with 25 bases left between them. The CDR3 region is CARSPGGGEHLEAFF. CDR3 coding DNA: TGTGCCAGATCCCCAGGAGGGGGAGAACACTTGGAAGCTTTCTTT.

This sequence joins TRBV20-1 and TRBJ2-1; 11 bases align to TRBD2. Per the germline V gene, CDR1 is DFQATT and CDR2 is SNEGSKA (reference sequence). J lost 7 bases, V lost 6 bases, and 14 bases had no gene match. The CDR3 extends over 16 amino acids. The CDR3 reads CSANPTSGKAGNEQFF. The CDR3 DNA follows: TGCAGTGCCAACCCGACTAGCGGGAAGGCGGGGAATGAGCAGTTCTTC.

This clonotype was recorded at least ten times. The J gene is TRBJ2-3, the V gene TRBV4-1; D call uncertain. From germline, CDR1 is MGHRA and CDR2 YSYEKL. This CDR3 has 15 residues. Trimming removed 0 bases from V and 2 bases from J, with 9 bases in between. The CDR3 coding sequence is TGCGCCAGCAGCCAAGATAGATCTTTCACAGATACGCAGTATTTT. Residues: CASSQDRSFTDTQYF.

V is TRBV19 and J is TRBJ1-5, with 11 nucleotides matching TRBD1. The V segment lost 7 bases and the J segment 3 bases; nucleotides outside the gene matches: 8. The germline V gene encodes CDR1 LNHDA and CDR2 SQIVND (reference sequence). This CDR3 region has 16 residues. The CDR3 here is CASTTRTGGNNQPQHF. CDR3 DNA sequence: TGTGCCAGTACTACTCGGACAGGGGGCAACAATCAGCCCCAGCATTTT.

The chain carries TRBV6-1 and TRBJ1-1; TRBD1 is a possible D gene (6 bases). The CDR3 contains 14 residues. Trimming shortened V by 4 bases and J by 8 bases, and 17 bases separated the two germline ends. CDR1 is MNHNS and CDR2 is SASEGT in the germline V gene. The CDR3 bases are TGTGCCAGCAGTGGTCAGAGGTCGGGGGCGGAAGCTTTCTTT. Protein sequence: CASSGQRSGAEAFF.

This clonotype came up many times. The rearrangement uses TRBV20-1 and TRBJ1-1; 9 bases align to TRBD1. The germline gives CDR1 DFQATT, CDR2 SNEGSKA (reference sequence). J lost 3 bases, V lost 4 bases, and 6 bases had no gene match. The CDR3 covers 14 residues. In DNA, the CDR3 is TGCAGTGCTAAAACAGGGGGCCGGGACACTGAAGCTTTCTTT. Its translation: CSAKTGGRDTEAFF.